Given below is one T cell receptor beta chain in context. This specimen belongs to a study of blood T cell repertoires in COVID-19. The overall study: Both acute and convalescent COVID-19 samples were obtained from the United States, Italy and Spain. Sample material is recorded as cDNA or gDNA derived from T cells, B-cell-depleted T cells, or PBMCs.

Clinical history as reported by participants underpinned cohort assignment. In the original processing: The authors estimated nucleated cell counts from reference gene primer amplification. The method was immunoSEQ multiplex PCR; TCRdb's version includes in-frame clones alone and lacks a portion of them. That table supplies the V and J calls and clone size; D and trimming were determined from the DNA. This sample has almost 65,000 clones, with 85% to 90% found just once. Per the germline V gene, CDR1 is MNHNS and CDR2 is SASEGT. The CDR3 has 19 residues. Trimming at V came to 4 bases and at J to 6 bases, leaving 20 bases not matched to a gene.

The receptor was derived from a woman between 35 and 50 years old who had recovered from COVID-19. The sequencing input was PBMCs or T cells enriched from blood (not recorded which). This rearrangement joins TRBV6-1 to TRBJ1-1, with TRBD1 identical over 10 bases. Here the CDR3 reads CASSAKPLGQGIGISEAFF. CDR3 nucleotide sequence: TGTGCCAGCAGTGCAAAACCGTTGGGACAGGGGATAGGGATCTCTGAAGCTTTCTTT.